This T cell receptor beta chain was obtained from a study of blood T cell repertoires in COVID-19. TCRdb keeps only in-frame clones here, not all; method: immunoSEQ multiplex PCR. Seen here are 120,000 or so clones, roughly four fifths observed once, and the top ten hold 9% to 14%. The receptor comes from a human donor in a cohort sampled during active COVID-19. The specimen sequenced was peripheral blood.

The CDR3 region has the DNA TGTGCCAGCAGCGGGGGCAGGGGTCCTAGCTCCTATAATTCACCCCTCCACTTT. It translates to CASSGGRGPSSYNSPLHF. The chain joins TRBV5-6 to TRBJ1-6; perhaps TRBD1 as D (6 bases). V dropped 4 bases and J dropped 0 bases, with 17 bases sitting between them. Germline CDR1 is SGHDT and CDR2 is YYEEEE. CDR3 length: 18 amino acids. Drawing the rest from reference TRBV5-6 and TRBJ1-6, the complete variable domain is DAGVTQSPTHLIKTRGQQVTLRCSPKSGHDTVSWYQQALGQGPQFIFQYYEEEERQRGNFPDRFSGHQFPNYSSELNVNALLLGDSALYLCASSGGRGPSSYNSPLHFGNGTRLTVT.